The entry that follows covers one TCR beta chain sequence. This clone was counted a few times. The clone's antigen remains unknown. No per-base quality is available; no much larger clone lies one base away. The data stem from a study of blood T cell repertoires in COVID-19 (dated by TCRdb to 2020 to 2021). About the full investigation: Collaborator samples came from the United States, Italy and Spain and covered acute and convalescent phases of COVID-19. Where HLA class I and class II types were available, the types were taken from metadata supplied by the sample provider, not from assay-based typing. Samples were obtained from the ongoing ImmuneRACE study (first 160 participants) and from 1,254 subjects provided by 6 global collaborators. A de-identified subject ID, COVID-19 status, age in years and sex were almost always included in the sample metadata. The prospective study material was composed of cDNA or gDNA derived from T cells, B-cell-depleted T cells, or PBMCs. The repertoires were released in a freely available public database intended as a resource for research on the immune response to SARS-CoV-2. Subjects who had been exposed to COVID-19, were actively infected with it, or had recovered from it provided the deeply sampled blood TCRbeta repertoires that made up the dataset. The full study reports these points: The quantity of clinical and demographic metadata differed by source and by participant and was supplied without curation.

The immunoSEQ Assay, a bias-controlled multiplex PCR, was used to amplify TCRbeta CDR3 regions from genomic DNA. The study's own analysis went as follows. The number of nucleated cells in each sample was estimated from the amplification of reference gene primers within the assay. To quantify the absolute abundance of each unique TCRbeta CDR3 rearrangement, sequence reads were collapsed and filtered. For each sample, productive Simpson clonality was calculated as the square root of Simpson's diversity index over productive rearrangements. TCRdb re-hosts the immuneACCESS table, in-frame sequences only. Its copies lack some clones; in the studies checked, an unresolved V gene accounts for under half of them, and the cause for the rest is not known. The DNA was the basis for D and trimming; V, J and clone size are from that table. Here the sample has approximately 50,000 clones; approximately 85% occur a single time. The ten top clones hold approximately 6.5% of the sample.

The CDR3, from cysteine to phenylalanine, totals 15 residues. The only DNA kept is the CDR3, 45 bases in frame from the first base. A distance of 11 bases separates the germline ends of V and J, which lose 3 bases and 0 bases respectively. The germline V gene encodes CDR1 SGHRS and CDR2 YFSETQ. Each collaborating institution followed its own protocols to collect whole blood in K2EDTA tubes. For TCRbeta analysis, collaborators shipped samples in one of three forms: frozen whole blood, isolated PBMCs, or DNA extracted from either of those sample types. The V and J segments used are TRBV5-1 and TRBJ2-3, and possibly TRBD1, on 6 matching bases. The receptor comes from a man aged 55 to 70 with acute or convalescent COVID-19. The sample was peripheral blood. In nucleotides, the sequence is TGCGCCAGCAGCTCCGGACAGCTCAGCACAGATACGCAGTATTTT. Protein translation: CASSSGQLSTDTQYF.